The sequence of this T cell receptor beta chain was determined in a study of Ad26.COV2.S vaccination and SARS-CoV-2 variants (dated by TCRdb to the early 2020s). Study-wide context: Sequencing of the TCRbeta repertoire served to evaluate the specificity and breadth of SARS-CoV-2-reactive T cell receptors following Ad26.COV2.S vaccination. The TCR-sequenced set comprised around 32 samples: roughly 19 Ad26.COV2.S vaccine recipients, 5 placebo recipients and 8 SARS-CoV-2 convalescent individuals. The paper as a whole reports these results and caveats: It was noted by the authors that total T cell responses may have been underestimated by the TCR breadth and depth analyses. Compared with placebo recipients, Ad26.COV2.S recipients showed higher spike-specific TCR breadth (P = 0.0014). Vaccine and placebo recipients had comparable non-spike TCR breadth, which fits with the vaccine containing only spike. Substantial breadth of spike-specific CD8+ and CD4+ T cell responses was reported after vaccination.

The time point label on this specimen signifies: individuals recovered from natural SARS-CoV-2 infection. This clone turned up a few times. This clone's antigen is unknown. Per-nucleotide qualities are absent, and no much larger clonotype sits a single base away. The same CDR3 is also encoded by other DNA sequences in this sample. TCRbeta CDR3 regions were sequenced with the immunoSEQ Assay. After extraction, genomic DNA underwent amplification by bias-controlled multiplex PCR, followed by high-throughput sequencing. Processing in the source paper ran as follows. To quantify the absolute abundance of every unique TCRbeta CDR3 region, sequences were collapsed and filtered. T cell fraction was estimated by normalizing TCRbeta template counts to usable DNA, with usable DNA measured through amplification of reference genes found in all nucleated cells. Repertoire TCRs were annotated as SARS-CoV-2-specific by exact matching of V gene, CDR3 amino acid sequence and J gene to a known reactive TCR set. MIRA supplied the reference SARS-CoV-2 TCR set, which was filtered for enrichment in COVID-19-positive ImmuneCODE repertoires so that public or cross-reactive TCRs were removed. Drawing on the MIRA antigens, annotated TCRs were analysed further at the level of specific ORF or position within ORF. Breadth was defined as the number of annotated unique rearrangements divided by the total number of unique productive rearrangements, and depth was defined as the summed frequency of the annotated unique rearrangements. Two-sided Wilcoxon rank-sum tests were used to compare TCR breadth between groups. Not all clones reach the TCRdb copy of this immuneACCESS table, which keeps in-frame sequences only. Checked studies attribute under half of the gap to unresolved V genes and leave the rest unexplained. V and J calls and clone size are copied from that table; D and trimming were computed from the DNA. The sample contains some 350,000 clones, 90% to 95% of them found a single time. 3% to 5% of the sample rests with the top ten.

The CDR3 runs 11 residues from the cysteine to the phenylalanine. Only CDR3 DNA is held: 33 bases, read in frame from base 1. Reading the germline V gene (reference sequence) gives CDR1 SGHNT and CDR2 YYREEE. A distance of 1 base separates the germline ends of V and J, which lose 3 bases and 0 bases respectively. This receptor was obtained from a human donor who had recovered from COVID-19. The source was peripheral blood, collected after recovery from COVID-19. The chain is encoded by TRBV5-4 joined to TRBJ2-7; no D gene can be assigned with confidence. Here is the DNA: TGTGCCAGCAGCTCCTCCTACGAGCAGTACTTC. The translation is CASSSSYEQYF. With all but the CDR3 taken from the reference TRBV5-4 and TRBJ2-7 genes, the full variable domain is: ETGVTQSPTHLIKTRGQQVTLRCSSQSGHNTVSWYQQALGQGPQFIFQYYREEENGRGNFPPRFSGLQFPNYSSELNVNALELDDSALYLCASSSSYEQYFGPGTRLTVT.